This T cell receptor beta chain was recovered during a study of beta chain features in type 1 diabetes. General study results and limits: There was a moderate but significant shortening of TCRB CDR3s in all four CD4+ subsets of Type 1 diabetes patients.

The CDR3 consists of 15 residues. Germline V lookup: CDR1 KGHSH, CDR2 LQKENI. With 0 bases removed from V and 0 bases from J, the gap between germline ends came to 9 bases. On this clone itself: Its target is unknown.

Every bit of the isolated RNA underwent reverse transcription, so sequencing read expressed TCRB transcripts. This table comes from immunoSEQ multiplex PCR, and its TCRdb copy is limited to in-frame clones, with some not included. The data hold 250,000 to 300,000 clones, with approximately 24% observed a single time. The chain carries TRBV18 and TRBJ2-7; D gene uncertain. What was sequenced was naive CD4+ T cells from blood. The source of this sequence is a woman younger than 45 with type 1 diabetes. CDR3 loop: CASSPPSTSSYEQYF. The DNA for the CDR3 is TGTGCCAGCTCACCACCAAGCACGAGCTCCTACGAGCAGTACTTC.